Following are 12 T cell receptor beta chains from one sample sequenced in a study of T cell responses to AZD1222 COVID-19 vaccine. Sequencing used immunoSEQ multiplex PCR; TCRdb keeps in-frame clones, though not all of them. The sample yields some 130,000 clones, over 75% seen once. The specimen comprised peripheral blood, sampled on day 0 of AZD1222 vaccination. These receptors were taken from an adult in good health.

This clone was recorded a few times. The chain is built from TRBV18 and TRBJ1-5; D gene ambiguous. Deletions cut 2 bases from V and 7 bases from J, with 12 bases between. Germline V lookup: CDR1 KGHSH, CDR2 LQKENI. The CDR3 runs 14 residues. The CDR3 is CASSPGGRNQPQHF. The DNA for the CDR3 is TGTGCCAGCTCACCAGGCGGGAGAAACCAGCCCCAGCATTTT. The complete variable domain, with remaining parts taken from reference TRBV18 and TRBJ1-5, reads NAGVMQNPRHLVRRRGQEARLRCSPMKGHSHVYWYRQLPEEGLKFMVYLQKENIIDESGMPKERFSAEFPKEGPSILRIQQVVRGDSAAYFCASSPGGRNQPQHFGDGTRLSIL.

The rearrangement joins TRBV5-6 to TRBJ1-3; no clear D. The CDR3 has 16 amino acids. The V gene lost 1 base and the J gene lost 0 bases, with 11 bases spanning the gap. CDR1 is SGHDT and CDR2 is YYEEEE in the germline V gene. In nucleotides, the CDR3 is TGTGCCAGCAGCTTGATCACGGGAATCTCTGGAAACACCATATATTTT. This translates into CASSLITGISGNTIYF.

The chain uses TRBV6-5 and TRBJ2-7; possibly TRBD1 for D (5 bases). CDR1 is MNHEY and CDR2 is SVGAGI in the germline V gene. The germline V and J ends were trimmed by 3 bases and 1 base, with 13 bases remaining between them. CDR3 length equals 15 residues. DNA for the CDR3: TGTGCCAGCAGTTATCAGGCAGGGCGGTCCTACGAGCAGTACTTC. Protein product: CASSYQAGRSYEQYF.

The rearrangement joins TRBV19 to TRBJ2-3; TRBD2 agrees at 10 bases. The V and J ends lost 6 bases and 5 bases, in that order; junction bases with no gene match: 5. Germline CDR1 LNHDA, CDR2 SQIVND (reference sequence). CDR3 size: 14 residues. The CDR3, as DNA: TGTGCCAGTAGAAGCGGGGGGGCCGGAGATACGCAGTATTTT. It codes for CASRSGGAGDTQYF.

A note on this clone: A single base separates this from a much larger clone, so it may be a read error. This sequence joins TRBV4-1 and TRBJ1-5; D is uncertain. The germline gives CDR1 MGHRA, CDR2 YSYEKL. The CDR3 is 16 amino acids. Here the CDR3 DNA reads TGCGCCACCAGCCCACCCCGAACGAGGGGCAATCAGCCCCAGCATTTT. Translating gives CATSPPRTRGNQPQHF.

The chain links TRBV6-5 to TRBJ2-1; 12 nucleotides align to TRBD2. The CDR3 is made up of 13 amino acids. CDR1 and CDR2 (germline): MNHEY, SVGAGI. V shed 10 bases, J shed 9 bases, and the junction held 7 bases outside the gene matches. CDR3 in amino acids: CATLAGGGSEQFF. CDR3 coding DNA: TGTGCCACCCTAGCGGGGGGGGGTAGTGAGCAGTTCTTC.

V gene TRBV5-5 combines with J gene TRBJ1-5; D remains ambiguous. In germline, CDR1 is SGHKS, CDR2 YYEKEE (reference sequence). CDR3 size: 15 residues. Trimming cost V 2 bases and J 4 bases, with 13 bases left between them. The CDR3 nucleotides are TGTGCCAGCAGCTTCGTGCTCGGGTTTAATCAGCCCCAGCATTTT. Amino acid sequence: CASSFVLGFNQPQHF.

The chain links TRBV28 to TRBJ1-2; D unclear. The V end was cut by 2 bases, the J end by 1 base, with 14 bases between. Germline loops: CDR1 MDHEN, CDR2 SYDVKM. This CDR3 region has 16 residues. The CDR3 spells CASSLVGSLFNYGYTF. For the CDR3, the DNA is TGTGCCAGCAGTTTAGTAGGGTCCCTATTTAACTATGGCTACACCTTC.

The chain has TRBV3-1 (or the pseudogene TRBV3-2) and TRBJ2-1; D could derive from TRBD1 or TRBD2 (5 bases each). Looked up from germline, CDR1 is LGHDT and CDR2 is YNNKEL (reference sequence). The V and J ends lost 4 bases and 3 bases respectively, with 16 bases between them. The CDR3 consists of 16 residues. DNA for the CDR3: TGTGCCAGCAGCCCTGGGGGTGGAATTTTCTACAATGAGCAGTTCTTC. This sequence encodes CASSPGGGIFYNEQFF.

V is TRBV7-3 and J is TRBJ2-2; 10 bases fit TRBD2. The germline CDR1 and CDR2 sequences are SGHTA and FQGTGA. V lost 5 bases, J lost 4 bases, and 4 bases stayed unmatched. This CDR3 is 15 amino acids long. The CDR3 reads CASSPSGGFTGELFF. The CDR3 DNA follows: TGTGCCAGCAGCCCTAGCGGGGGCTTCACCGGGGAGCTGTTTTTT. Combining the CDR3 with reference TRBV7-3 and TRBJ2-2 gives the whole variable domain GAGVSQTPSNKVTEKGKYVELRCDPISGHTALYWYRQSLGQGPEFLIYFQGTGAADDSGLPNDRFFAVRPEGSVSTLKIQRTERGDSAVYLCASSPSGGFTGELFFGEGSRLTVL.

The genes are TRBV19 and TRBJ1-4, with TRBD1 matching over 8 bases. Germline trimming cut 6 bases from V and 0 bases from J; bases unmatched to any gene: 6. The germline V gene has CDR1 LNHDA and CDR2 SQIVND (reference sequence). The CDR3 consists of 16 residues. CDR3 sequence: CASRPGQGTTNEKLFF. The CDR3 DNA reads TGTGCCAGTAGACCCGGACAGGGCACAACTAATGAAAAACTGTTTTTT.

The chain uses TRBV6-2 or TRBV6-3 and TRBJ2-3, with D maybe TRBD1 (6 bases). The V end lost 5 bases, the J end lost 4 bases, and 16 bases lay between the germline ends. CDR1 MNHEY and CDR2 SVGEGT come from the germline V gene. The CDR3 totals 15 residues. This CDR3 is CASSNPLQGPDTQYF. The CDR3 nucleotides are TGTGCCAGCAGTAACCCACTACAGGGTCCAGATACGCAGTATTTT.